What follows are 10 T cell receptor beta chains derived from one specimen sequenced in a study of blood T cell repertoires in COVID-19. Data came from immunoSEQ multiplex PCR; TCRdb stores just in-frame clones and leaves some out. The sample includes about 90,000 clones, around 93% seen only once; the top ten take about 2.5%. The specimen sequenced was peripheral blood. Source of these receptors: a human donor with active COVID-19. The donor label of this sample is uncertain.

The chain is built from TRBV5-6 and TRBJ2-5; D perhaps matches TRBD1 (6 bases). The CDR3 length is 14 residues. V gave up 4 bases and J gave up 5 bases, with 15 bases separating them. CDR1 and CDR2 (germline): SGHDT, YYEEEE. The CDR3, as DNA: TGTGCCAGCAGCAATTTCAGGGGCCGGGAGACCCAGTACTTC. Translating gives CASSNFRGRETQYF. The full variable domain, completed using reference TRBV5-6 and TRBJ2-5, is DAGVTQSPTHLIKTRGQQVTLRCSPKSGHDTVSWYQQALGQGPQFIFQYYEEEERQRGNFPDRFSGHQFPNYSSELNVNALLLGDSALYLCASSNFRGRETQYFGPGTRLLVL.

V is TRBV6-6 and J is TRBJ1-2; no clear D. The CDR3 loop spans 12 amino acids. With 4 bases removed from V and 4 bases from J, the gap between germline ends came to 7 bases. Germline V gene sequence: CDR1 MNHNY, CDR2 SVGAGI (reference sequence). This chain's CDR3 is CASSSISYGYTF. CDR3 nucleotides: TGTGCCAGCAGTTCAATCAGCTATGGCTACACCTTC.

The V and J genes are TRBV28 and TRBJ2-1; D is ambiguous. V lost 7 bases, J lost 8 bases, and 15 bases lay in between. The CDR3 runs 13 residues. Germline-derived CDR1 and CDR2 are MDHEN and SYDVKM. The CDR3 DNA sequence: TGTGCCAGCACCCATACCGAGCGCGATGAGCAGTTCTTC. Residues: CASTHTERDEQFF.

The CDR3 DNA reads TGCGCCAGCAGCTCAGAACCGGGACAGGGCGAGACCCAGTACTTC. It yields the protein CASSSEPGQGETQYF. The chain is built from TRBV5-1 and TRBJ2-5; 9 positions match TRBD1. This CDR3 region has 15 residues. CDR1 is SGHRS, CDR2 YFSETQ, per germline. Trimming cost V 3 bases and J 5 bases; bases outside gene matches: 8.

The V gene is TRBV7-9, the J gene TRBJ1-4; D remains ambiguous. Germline CDR1 reads SEHNR; CDR2 reads FQNEAQ (reference sequence). The V end lost 7 bases, the J end lost 3 bases, and 15 bases lay between the germline ends. This CDR3 has 15 residues. CDR3 coding DNA: TGTGCCAGCAACGAACTAAACGGGGCTAATGAAAAACTGTTTTTT. Translating it yields CASNELNGANEKLFF.

V gene TRBV5-6 combines with J gene TRBJ1-2, with D perhaps matching TRBD1 (6 bases). The CDR3 runs 15 residues. Germline V gene lookup returns CDR1 SGHDT and CDR2 YYEEEE. Trimming took off 0 bases at V and 6 bases at J, with 15 bases between the two ends. CDR3 sequence (DNA): TGTGCCAGCAGCTTGGAAGGGGGACTAATGGATGGCTACACCTTC. Amino acid sequence: CASSLEGGLMDGYTF.

V and J are TRBV28 and TRBJ1-2; tentative D call: TRBD1 (5 bases). The CDR3 extends over 13 amino acids. The V end was cut by 7 bases, the J end by 3 bases, with 12 bases between. CDR1 is MDHEN and CDR2 is SYDVKM in the germline V gene. CDR3 nucleotides: TGTGCCAGCACCGGACAAGGGTACTATGGCTACACCTTC. Its protein is CASTGQGYYGYTF.

The V call is TRBV5-1, the J call TRBJ2-7; the D gene is possibly TRBD2 (5 bases). This CDR3 has 13 residues. Per the germline V gene, CDR1 is SGHRS and CDR2 is YFSETQ. V lost 1 base and J lost 3, with 8 bases in between. Written as DNA, the CDR3 is TGCGCCAGCAGCTTGACTAGTCGCTACGAGCAGTACTTC. This sequence encodes CASSLTSRYEQYF.

As DNA, the CDR3 is TGTGCCAGCAGCCAAGAGCCTAGCGGGGGGCAAGAGACCCAGTACTTC. Protein sequence: CASSQEPSGGQETQYF. This chain links TRBV4-2 with TRBJ2-5, with TRBD2 matching over 11 bases. The trim removed 0 bases at V and 2 bases at J, leaving 2 bases unmatched. The CDR3 has 16 amino acids. Germline lookup yields CDR1 LGHNA and CDR2 YNFKEQ.

This sequence joins TRBV7-8 and TRBJ2-1; D gene unclear. Trimming left V 0 bases short and J 8 bases short, with 8 bases between. CDR1 and CDR2 (germline): SGHVS, FQNEAQ. This CDR3 has 13 residues. The CDR3 DNA sequence: TGTGCCAGCAGCTTAGCGGCAGGTGATGAGCAGTTCTTC. Translating gives CASSLAAGDEQFF.